The rows below give T cell receptor beta chains drawn from one sample of a study of CD8 T cells in ankylosing spondylitis. TCRdb analysed the 5' RACE reads with MiXCR anew, one entry per CDR3 protein. The sample carries about 130,000 distinct CDR3 sequences, about 7% recorded once. Sequenced sample: blood, either unsorted or a sorted T cell fraction (not recorded which). These receptors all stem from a female donor with ankylosing spondylitis or in good health (not recorded which). Both conserved end residues are part of each CDR3. D genes are given only for firm matches. For some rows the clone size is stated as once, few or many, or as a class when expanded; others skip it.

>TRBJ1-1|TRBV4-1|NA|many
CASSQEVRGANTEAFF
TGCGCCAGCAGCCAAGAGGTGCGGGGGGCGAACACTGAAGCTTTCTTT
>TRBJ2-3|TRBV10-3|NA|many
CAIREDREDTQYF
TGTGCCATCAGGGAGGATAGGGAAGATACGCAGTATTTT
>TRBJ2-6|TRBV5-1|NA|many
CASSSRPGANVLTF
TGCGCCAGCAGCTCCCGTCCTGGGGCCAACGTCCTGACTTTC
>TRBJ2-1|TRBV20-1|NA|many
CSAPFTTRGLRDEQFF
TGCAGTGCTCCTTTCACGACTAGAGGTTTACGCGATGAGCAGTTCTTC
>TRBJ1-4|TRBV20-1|NA|many
CSAEVQGYGEKLFF
TGCAGTGCTGAAGTACAGGGATACGGTGAAAAACTGTTTTTT
>TRBJ1-1|TRBV7-2|NA|few
CASSLYLGEAFF
TGTGCCAGCAGCTTATACCTTGGTGAAGCTTTCTTT
>TRBJ1-2|TRBV5-1|NA|many
CASSLGSRPSNYGYTF
TGCGCCAGCAGCTTGGGTAGCAGGCCGTCTAACTATGGCTACACCTTC
>TRBJ2-5|TRBV15|NA|many
CATSRDRGRQETQYF
TGTGCCACCAGCAGAGATCGGGGACGGCAAGAGACCCAGTACTTC
>TRBJ1-1|TRBV25-1|NA|many
CASSDGGPGAFF
TGTGCCAGCAGTGACGGGGGGCCTGGAGCTTTCTTT
>TRBJ2-2|TRBV5-8|NA|NA
CASSAGLNSGELFF
TGTGCCAGCAGCGCTGGGCTGAACTCCGGGGAGCTGTTTTTT
>TRBJ2-1|TRBV7-2|TRBD2|few
CASSFGLAGGEQFF
TGTGCCAGCAGCTTCGGACTAGCGGGTGGTGAGCAGTTCTTC
>TRBJ2-2|TRBV27|NA|many
CASTRLDTGELFF
TGTGCCAGCACCCGACTTGATACCGGGGAGCTGTTTTTT
>TRBJ2-7|TRBV4-3|NA|many
CASSQGLGTYEQYF
TGCGCCAGCAGCCAAGGGTTGGGGACCTACGAGCAGTACTTC
>TRBJ2-3|TRBV12-3/TRBV12-4|TRBD2|many
CASSLTPPSGGYTYTQYF
TGTGCCAGCAGTTTAACCCCCCCAAGCGGGGGGTATACTTATACGCAGTATTTT
>TRBJ2-3|TRBV7-8|TRBD2|many
CASSPLTSGSGTDTQYF
TGTGCCAGCAGCCCGTTGACTAGCGGGAGCGGCACAGATACGCAGTATTTT
>TRBJ1-1|TRBV11-2|NA|many
CASSPNPWGTEAFF
TGTGCCAGCAGCCCTAACCCCTGGGGGACTGAAGCTTTCTTT
>TRBJ1-1|TRBV6-1|NA|many
CASIPTGGLTEAFF
TGTGCCAGCATTCCTACGGGAGGTCTGACTGAAGCTTTCTTT
>TRBJ2-7|TRBV7-2|NA|NA
CASSLDVWWATYEQYF
TGTGCCAGCAGCTTAGATGTTTGGTGGGCGACCTACGAGCAGTACTTC
>TRBJ1-1|TRBV7-3|NA|NA
CASSLYVGTEAFF
TGTGCCAGCAGCTTATATGTCGGCACTGAAGCTTTCTTT
>TRBJ1-2|TRBV29-1|TRBD1|many
CSVGPGTGDGYTF
TGCAGCGTTGGCCCCGGGACAGGTGATGGCTACACCTTC
>TRBJ1-5|TRBV30|TRBD1|NA
CAWSPTGGGQPQHF
TGTGCCTGGAGTCCGACAGGGGGCGGCCAGCCCCAGCATTTT
>TRBJ1-1|TRBV19|NA|NA
CASSISRGDTEAFF
TGTGCCAGTAGTATAAGCCGGGGCGACACTGAAGCTTTCTTT
>TRBJ1-1|TRBV29-1|TRBD1|few
CSGRDRGYHTEAFF
TGCAGCGGTCGGGACAGGGGTTATCACACTGAAGCTTTCTTT
>TRBJ2-5|TRBV12-3/TRBV12-4|NA|NA
CASSLEQGRSRETQYF
TGTGCCAGCAGTTTAGAGCAGGGCAGGTCTCGGGAGACCCAGTACTTC
>TRBJ2-3|TRBV29-1|TRBD1|many
CSVARAGGTDTQYF
TGCAGCGTTGCCCGGGCAGGGGGTACAGATACGCAGTATTTT
>TRBJ2-3|TRBV6-5|NA|few
CASSYTHPTDTQYF
TGTGCCAGCAGTTACACTCACCCCACAGATACGCAGTATTTT
>TRBJ2-7|TRBV6-2/TRBV6-3|NA|many
CASSRPASSYEQYF
TGTGCCAGCAGTCGTCCGGCATCCTCCTACGAGCAGTACTTC
>TRBJ1-2|TRBV6-5|TRBD1|few
CASSYRTGANYGYTF
TGTGCCAGCAGTTACCGGACAGGCGCCAACTATGGCTACACCTTC
>TRBJ2-7|TRBV4-2|TRBD2|many
CASSQGLSGTSGTYEQYF
TGTGCCAGCAGCCAAGGATTAAGTGGGACTAGCGGAACCTACGAGCAGTACTTC
>TRBJ2-1|TRBV13|NA|few
CASSLRLLDEQFF
TGTGCCAGCAGCTTAAGGCTCCTCGATGAGCAGTTCTTC
>TRBJ2-3|TRBV7-6|NA|many
CASSLRGRGTDTQYF
TGTGCCAGCAGCTTACGTGGGCGGGGAACAGATACGCAGTATTTT
>TRBJ1-6|TRBV10-3|TRBD1|many
CAISITGGDSPLHF
TGTGCCATCAGTATTACAGGGGGCGATTCACCCCTCCACTTT
>TRBJ2-1|TRBV7-3|NA|many
CASSFDISSYNEQFF
TGTGCCAGCAGCTTTGACATAAGCTCCTACAATGAGCAGTTCTTC
>TRBJ1-4|TRBV6-2/TRBV6-3|NA|many
CASRLTAARSEKLFF
TGTGCCAGCAGGCTCACGGCGGCAAGGAGTGAAAAACTGTTTTTT
>TRBJ1-3|TRBV10-3|NA|many
CAISESQGHTIYF
TGTGCCATCAGTGAGTCGCAGGGACACACCATATATTTT
>TRBJ1-5|TRBV7-2|TRBD1|many
CASSLGGTASLQPQHF
TGTGCCAGCAGCTTAGGGGGGACAGCCTCCCTCCAGCCCCAGCATTTT
>TRBJ2-1|TRBV7-9|TRBD2|NA
CASSFVGTSGFNEQFF
TGTGCCAGCAGCTTTGTCGGGACTAGCGGTTTCAATGAGCAGTTCTTC
>TRBJ2-3|TRBV5-1|NA|many
CASSLVGIHSTDTQYF
TGCGCCAGCAGCTTGGTCGGGATCCATAGCACAGATACGCAGTATTTT
>TRBJ1-1|TRBV2|NA|many
CASLGMGTEAFF
TGTGCCTCGTTAGGGATGGGCACTGAAGCTTTCTTT
>TRBJ1-1|TRBV30|TRBD1|NA
CGIWAGGTEAFF
TGTGGCATTTGGGCAGGGGGCACTGAAGCTTTCTTT
>TRBJ1-3|TRBV5-1|NA|NA
CASSAGLGNTIYF
TGCGCCAGCAGCGCGGGACTCGGAAACACCATATATTTT
>TRBJ2-7|TRBV5-1|TRBD1|many
CASSLKGQIEQYF
TGCGCCAGCAGCTTGAAGGGACAGATCGAGCAGTACTTC
>TRBJ1-2|TRBV5-1|NA|many
CASSTNAANYGYTF
TGCGCCAGCAGTACTAATGCAGCTAACTATGGCTACACCTTC
>TRBJ2-1|TRBV16|NA|many
CASGRDNEQFF
TGTGCCAGCGGCCGGGACAATGAGCAGTTCTTC